Following are 4 T cell receptor beta chains from one sample sequenced in a study of shared clonotypes between healthy human individuals. TCRdb keeps only in-frame clones here, not all; method: immunoSEQ multiplex PCR. Of 400,000 to 550,000 clones listed, roughly 78% are singletons. Sequenced input: PBMCs. These receptors were obtained from a woman aged 40 to 50 in good health. Some clones in this sample may be carry-over from other donors' samples.

The V and J genes are TRBV18 and TRBJ2-1, with 11 bases fitting TRBD1. This CDR3 has 14 amino acids. The V gene end was trimmed by 8 bases and the J gene end by 7 bases; junction bases not matched to a gene: 7. CDR1 KGHSH and CDR2 LQKENI come from the germline V gene. In nucleotides, the CDR3 is TGTGCCAGCCGACCGGGACAGGGGGGGAATGAGCAGTTCTTC. Protein product: CASRPGQGGNEQFF.

As regards this clone: With only one base between it and a far larger clone, this is likely a read error. The genes are TRBV25-1 and TRBJ2-2; 11 nucleotides line up with TRBD2. The CDR3 has 16 amino acids. After removal of 8 bases from V and 6 bases from J, the junction contained 11 bases not matched to a gene. The germline CDR1 and CDR2 sequences are MGHDK and SYGVNS. The CDR3 bases are TGTGCCAGCGGTGGTCGACTAGCGGGATATGCCGGGGAGCTGTTTTTT. Protein sequence: CASGGRLAGYAGELFF.

J is TRBJ2-1 and V is TRBV7-9, with TRBD1 matching over 7 bases. V was pared by 5 bases and J by 0 bases, with 4 bases of the junction left unmatched. The length of the CDR3 is 15 residues. CDR1 and CDR2 from the germline V gene are SEHNR and FQNEAQ (reference sequence). The CDR3 bases are TGTGCCAGCAGCGAAGGGACAGCCTCCTACAATGAGCAGTTCTTC. It is translated as CASSEGTASYNEQFF.

This rearrangement joins TRBV7-9 to TRBJ2-1; D may match TRBD1 or TRBD2 (5 bases each). Trimming removed 4 bases at V and 5 bases at J, with 12 bases between. The germline V gene has CDR1 SEHNR and CDR2 FQNEAQ (reference sequence). This CDR3 has 14 residues. CDR3 in amino acids: CASSSAGTHNEQFF. The CDR3, as DNA: TGTGCCAGCAGCTCCGCCGGGACCCACAATGAGCAGTTCTTC.